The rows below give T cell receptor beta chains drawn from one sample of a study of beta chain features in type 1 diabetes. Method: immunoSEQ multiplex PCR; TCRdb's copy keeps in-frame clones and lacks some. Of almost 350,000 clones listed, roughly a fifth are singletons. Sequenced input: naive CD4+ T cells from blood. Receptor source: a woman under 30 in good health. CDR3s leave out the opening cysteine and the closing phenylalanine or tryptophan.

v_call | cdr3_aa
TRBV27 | ASSPGQVVNEKLF
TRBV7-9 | ASSLSASGAYEQY
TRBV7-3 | ASSLKRGGDNEQF
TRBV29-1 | SVVRGIGATEAF
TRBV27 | ASSSYRRTSGEPRTQY
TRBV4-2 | ASSQEWGPTDTQY
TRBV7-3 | ASSVQGVSTDTQY
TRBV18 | ASSPELASTDTQY
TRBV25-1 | ATSRRGATEAF
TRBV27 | ASSLSASEKLF
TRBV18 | ASSDRATNEKLF
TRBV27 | ASSDRGGYGYT
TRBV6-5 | ASSYRGGNTGELF
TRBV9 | ASSVDSMAGLSTDTQY
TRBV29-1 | SVDGGWGQRQETQY
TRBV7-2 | ASSPELVPGANVLT
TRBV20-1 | SARKGETQY
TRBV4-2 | ASSHGQGISGANVLT
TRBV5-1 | ASSPGGANTEAF
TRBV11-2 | ASSLEGVGELF